The next 20 T cell receptor beta chains were all read from a single sample in a study of T cell clonality in common variable immunodeficiency. The protocol was immunoSEQ multiplex PCR, while the TCRdb copy is restricted to in-frame clones and leaves out a portion. There are around 47,000 clones in the sample, none observed a single time. The specimen was peripheral blood mononuclear cells. The receptors shown here come from a person aged 18 to 75 in good health.

Of note for this clone: The read stops 3 residues short of the end of the CDR3; the missing end is completed from the germline J gene. The chain carries TRBV18 and TRBJ1-1, with TRBD1 matching 8 bases. V lost 4 bases to trimming and J lost 5 bases; unmatched junction nucleotides: 12. The CDR3 sequence is 16 residues long. Germline loops: CDR1 KGHSH, CDR2 LQKENI. The CDR3 loop is CASSQIQDRAETEAFF. The CDR3 bases that were read are TGTGCCAGCTCACAGATACAGGACAGGGCTGAAACTGAA.

This clone has only a few counts. The CDR3 extends 3 residues past the end of the read, so its final part is completed from the germline J gene. The V call is TRBV7-9, the J call TRBJ2-3; no reliable D call. V gave up 2 bases and J gave up 0 bases, with 9 bases separating them. This CDR3 comprises 15 residues. Germline loops: CDR1 SEHNR, CDR2 FQNEAQ (reference sequence). The CDR3 sequence is CASSLNPGSTDTQYF. The DNA read from the CDR3 is TGTGCCAGCAGCTTAAATCCGGGTAGCACAGATACG.

This clone was seen repeatedly, ten times or more. CDR3 DNA (partial): TGTGCCAGTGAACAGGTAGGGGTAGGCACAGATACG. Translating gives CASEQVGVGTDT. From start to end, the CDR3 is CASEQVGVGTDTQYF. J is TRBJ2-3 and V is TRBV19; D possibly corresponds to TRBD1 (5 bases). The read gets to within 3 residues of the CDR3 end, and the germline J gene fills in the rest. V lost 8 bases to trimming and J lost 1 base, with 16 bases between them. The V gene's germline CDR1 is LNHDA and CDR2 SQIVND (reference sequence). This CDR3 comprises 15 residues.

This clone appeared a few times. The read ends 3 residues shy of where the CDR3 ends; the end is completed using the germline J gene. The V call is TRBV5-1, the J call TRBJ2-7, with 7 bases matching TRBD2. Trimming removed 2 bases from V and 4 bases from J; junction bases left unmatched: 6. Germline V gives CDR1 SGHRS, CDR2 YFSETQ. CDR3 length: 14 amino acids. The chain's CDR3 is CASSLNSGGYEQYF. Incomplete CDR3 DNA: TGCGCCAGCAGCTTAAACTCGGGGGGTTACGAG. The whole variable domain, remainder taken from reference TRBV5-1 and TRBJ2-7, is KAGVTQTPRYLIKTRGQQVTLSCSPISGHRSVSWYQQTPGQGLQFLFEYFSETQRNKGNFPGRFSGRQFSNSRSEMNVSTLELGDSALYLCASSLNSGGYEQYFGPGTRLTVT.

This clone was observed at least ten times. With the read ending 3 residues before the CDR3 end, the germline J gene is used to fill in that end. V usage is TRBV30 and J usage is TRBJ2-3; D is perhaps TRBD1 (5 bases). This CDR3 is built from 13 residues. Germline V gene sequence: CDR1 GTSNPN, CDR2 SVGIG (reference sequence). Trimming shortened V by 3 bases and J by 2 bases, and 9 bases separated the two germline ends. The CDR3 bases that were read are TGTGCCTGGAGACAGGAACTCACAGATACG. Translated, it gives CAWRQELTDT. The CDR3 as a whole reads CAWRQELTDTQYF.

Only a few counts were recorded for this clone. The DNA read from the CDR3 is TGCGCCAGCAGTACTAGCGGGCCTAAGAACACCGGGGAG. This sequence encodes CASSTSGPKNTGE. The CDR3 reads in full as CASSTSGPKNTGELFF. V is TRBV10-2 and J is TRBJ2-2; 9 bases align to TRBD2. With the read ending 3 residues before the CDR3 end, the germline J gene is used to fill in that end. The length of the CDR3 is 16 residues. V lost 5 bases, J lost 1 base, and 5 bases stayed unmatched. The germline V gene has CDR1 WSHSY and CDR2 SAAADI.

This clone was observed at least ten times. The read comes to an end 3 residues before the CDR3 does, leaving the germline J gene to fill in the end. The V and J genes are TRBV29-1 and TRBJ2-7; 11 bases map to TRBD2. This CDR3 comprises 13 residues. Germline CDR1 is SQVTM and CDR2 is ANQGSEA. V was clipped by 5 bases and J by 3 bases; unmatched bases: 3. CDR3 region: CSVTGTSGYEQYF. Incomplete CDR3 DNA: TGCAGCGTTACGGGGACTAGCGGCTACGAG.

About this clone itself: A much larger clone differs from this one at a single base, so this may be a read error. The read finishes 3 residues shy of the CDR3 end, and the germline J gene is used to complete it. The rearrangement joins TRBV19 to TRBJ1-4, with D maybe TRBD1 (5 bases). This CDR3 is built from 18 residues. Germline CDR1 is LNHDA and CDR2 is SQIVND (reference sequence). The CDR3 bases that were read are TGTGCCAGTAGTATAAAGGGGCTCACGCCCTCTGGGGCCAACGTA. Encoded protein: CASSIKGLTPSGANV. The CDR3, in full, reads CASSIKGLTPSGANVLFF.

Only a few counts were recorded for this clone. The sequence runs out 3 residues before the end of the CDR3; the remainder is reconstructed from the germline J gene. The V call is TRBV19, the J call TRBJ1-4; tentatively, D is TRBD1 (5 bases). Deletions cut 1 base from V and 7 bases from J, with 16 bases between. The V gene's germline CDR1 is LNHDA and CDR2 SQIVND (reference sequence). This CDR3 has 16 amino acids. CDR3: CASSIGASGVGEKLFF. The sequenced part of the CDR3 DNA is TGTGCCAGTAGTATAGGGGCGTCGGGGGTTGGTGAAAAA.

The sequenced part of the CDR3 DNA is TGTGCCAGTGACGTCCGGGACAGGGGCATGTTTTCACCG. Amino acid sequence: CASDVRDRGMFSP. The whole CDR3 is CASDVRDRGMFSPLFF. V and J are TRBV19 and TRBJ2-2; 10 nucleotides agree with TRBD1. The CDR3 is cut off 3 residues early in the read; its end comes from the germline J gene. The V gene's germline CDR1 is LNHDA and CDR2 SQIVND (reference sequence). The CDR3 sequence is 16 residues long.

The table lists this clone with many counts. The DNA ends 3 residues before the CDR3 does, and the rest of the CDR3 is filled in from the germline J gene. The gene calls are TRBV29-1 and TRBJ1-2; tentatively, D is TRBD1 (5 bases). V lost 5 bases and J 3 bases, leaving 13 bases between the germline ends. The germline V gene encodes CDR1 SQVTM and CDR2 ANQGSEA. The CDR3 is 13 amino acids. The sequenced CDR3 bases are TGCAGCGTTCCAGTGACAGAAGACTATGGC. Translation gives CSVPVTEDYG. In full, the CDR3 is CSVPVTEDYGYTF.

This clone was counted ten times or more. The read ends 3 residues shy of where the CDR3 ends; the end is completed using the germline J gene. V and J are TRBV6-1 and TRBJ2-1, with TRBD2 matching 7 bases. The V gene end was trimmed by 0 bases and the J gene end by 4 bases; junction bases not matched to a gene: 3. CDR1 and CDR2 from the germline V gene are MNHNS and SASEGT. The CDR3 runs 15 residues. The CDR3 loop is CASSEAGGTYNEQFF. The covered CDR3 bases are TGTGCCAGCAGTGAAGCGGGGGGGACTTACAATGAG.

Points on this clone: The read ends 3 residues before the CDR3 terminus; that terminus is restored from the germline J gene. V is TRBV7-8 and J is TRBJ1-1; unclear D gene. There are 15 residues in the CDR3. Looked up from germline, CDR1 is SGHVS and CDR2 is FQNEAQ. V lost 1 base, J lost 4 bases, and 13 bases lay in between. The CDR3 DNA, read in part, is TGTGCCAGCAGCTTAGAGCCAGGCCTTCTCACTGAA. This gives the protein CASSLEPGLLTE. The CDR3 in its entirety is CASSLEPGLLTEAFF.

The DNA read from the CDR3 is TGTGCCAGCAGTGGCCAGGGGTTGGCGGTTCAGCCC. It is translated as CASSGQGLAVQP. The whole CDR3 protein is CASSGQGLAVQPQHF. The genes are TRBV2 and TRBJ1-5, with D perhaps matching TRBD1 (6 bases). Read data end 3 residues before the CDR3 end; the end is taken from the germline J gene. The V end lost 4 bases, the J end lost 6 bases, and 16 bases lay between the germline ends. CDR3 size: 15 residues. CDR1 is SNHLY, CDR2 FYNNEI, per germline.

This clone showed up just a few times. Read sequence stops 3 residues before the CDR3 end, and the germline J gene provides the missing end. The chain employs TRBV18 and TRBJ1-5, with 8 bases aligning to TRBD1. Germline CDR1 reads KGHSH; CDR2 reads LQKENI. This CDR3 region has 16 residues. The ends lost 4 bases at V and 1 base at J; junction bases unmatched: 6. CDR3 protein: CASSRTGRGSNQPQHF. The covered CDR3 bases are TGTGCCAGCTCACGGACAGGGAGGGGGAGCAATCAGCCC.

The sample holds a few counts of this clone. The CDR3 end falls 3 residues outside the read, so it is completed with the germline J gene. The chain links TRBV16 to TRBJ1-1; perhaps TRBD1 as D (5 bases). Germline CDR1 is KGHSY and CDR2 is FQNENV. CDR3 length equals 15 residues. Trimming cost V 3 bases and J 3 bases, with 14 bases left between them. The CDR3 protein is CASSHLTVRDTEAFF. Partial CDR3 DNA: TGTGCCAGCAGCCACCTGACAGTTAGGGACACTGAA.

The table lists this clone with many counts. The CDR3 end lies 3 residues beyond the end of the read and is filled in from the germline J gene. The J gene is TRBJ2-7, the V gene TRBV19; TRBD1 aligns across 7 bases. The V segment lost 2 bases and the J segment 1 base; nucleotides outside the gene matches: 5. Germline values: CDR1 LNHDA, CDR2 SQIVND (reference sequence). The CDR3 contains 15 residues. The CDR3 loop is CASSIIQGHSYEQYF. CDR3 DNA (partial): TGTGCCAGTAGTATAATACAGGGGCATTCCTACGAG.

In its sample, this clone was seen many times. The CDR3 end is not reached by the read, which stops 3 residues before it; the germline J gene fills it in. J is TRBJ2-4 and V is TRBV20-1, with 7 bases that match TRBD1. Trimming cost V 1 base and J 6 bases; bases outside gene matches: 3. This CDR3 is 13 amino acids long. CDR1 is DFQATT, CDR2 SNEGSKA, per germline (reference sequence). The sequenced CDR3 bases are TGCAGTGCTAGAGGGACAGGAATAAACATT. Its protein product is CSARGTGINI. The full CDR3 sequence reads CSARGTGINIQYF.

This clone was detected many times. The read is 3 residues too short to cover the CDR3 end, so that end is filled in from the germline J gene. This chain links TRBV20-1 with TRBJ2-2; 9 positions match TRBD2. The V gene end was trimmed by 0 bases and the J gene end by 5 bases; junction bases not matched to a gene: 7. The CDR3 has 16 residues. The germline V gene has CDR1 DFQATT and CDR2 SNEGSKA (reference sequence). The CDR3 is CSARDPGLAGTGELFF. The sequenced CDR3 bases are TGCAGTGCTAGAGACCCGGGACTAGCAGGAACCGGGGAG.

This clone was picked up many times. This CDR3 reads CASSLGFGDTQYF. The covered CDR3 bases are TGTGCCAGCAGCTTAGGTTTTGGCGATACG. J is TRBJ2-3 and V is TRBV7-7; D uncertain. From the germline J gene comes the end of the CDR3, since the read stops 3 residues before it. Per germline, CDR1 SSHAT and CDR2 FNYEAQ (reference sequence). V was clipped by 1 base and J by 6 bases, with 8 bases between them. There are 13 residues in the CDR3. Combining the CDR3 with reference TRBV7-7 and TRBJ2-3 gives the whole variable domain GAGVSQSPRYKVTKRGQDVTLRCDPISSHATLYWYQQALGQGPEFLTYFNYEAQPDKSGLPSDRFSAERPEGSISTLTIQRTEQRDSAMYRCASSLGFGDTQYFGPGTRLTVL.